The clone carrying this T cell receptor beta chain was observed a few times. The data were obtained in a study of cytotoxic CD8 clonotypes in ibrutinib-treated CLL. Study overall: After median roughly 68 months, roughly 14 stayed in remission, around twelve progressed; responses some 25 partial, 2 complete.

TCRdb's table, derived via immunoSEQ multiplex PCR, lists solely in-frame clones and lacks some. The sample has 150,000 to 200,000 clones; approximately 91% are singletons. Trimming at V came to 0 bases and at J to 5 bases, leaving 7 bases not matched to a gene. The CDR3 sequence is 16 residues long. CDR1 and CDR2 (germline): SGDLS, YYNGEE. TCR beta library input comprised roughly 2 micrograms of genomic DNA from cryopreserved PBMCs. This receptor was obtained from a human donor with chronic lymphocytic leukemia. The sequencing used PBMCs, collected at disease progression, from a patient treated with ibrutinib. The J gene is TRBJ2-7, the V gene TRBV9; TRBD2 matches 11 bases. CDR3 coding DNA: TGTGCCAGCAGCGTAGGGCCCTTTAGCGGGGGGGACGAGCAGTACTTC. Translated: CASSVGPFSGGDEQYF.